This T cell receptor beta chain was sequenced in a study of T-cell reconstitution after alpha-beta-depleted transplantation in children. V was trimmed by 1 base and J by 10 bases, leaving 11 bases between them. The CDR3 sequence is 13 residues long. Study conclusions and caveats: Where alpha-beta T cells came from about two months after transplant was reportedly several hundred expanded graft clones. Most T-cell counts and diversity one year after the transplant came from T cells that were newly produced.

Unique molecular identifiers were incorporated into the prepared TCRbeta library. One entry per CDR3 protein results from TCRdb running MiXCR on the PCR reads. The table lists 550,000 to 600,000 distinct CDR3 sequences, roughly 23% of them singletons, with 14% in the top ten. Note on this clonotype: Its antigen is not known.

Sequences were derived from PBMCs, mostly from graft donor cells, sampled 360 days after TCRalphabeta/CD19-depleted stem cell transplant. This clonotype originated in a boy under two years old who had a stem cell transplant for acute myeloid leukemia, so the T cells may come from the graft donor. The chain uses TRBV12-3 or TRBV12-4 and TRBJ2-1; TRBD2 is a possible D gene (6 bases). The CDR3 sequence: CASSLGLGGEQFF. CDR3 coding DNA: TGTGCCAGCAGTTTAGGCCTGGGGGGAGAGCAGTTCTTC.